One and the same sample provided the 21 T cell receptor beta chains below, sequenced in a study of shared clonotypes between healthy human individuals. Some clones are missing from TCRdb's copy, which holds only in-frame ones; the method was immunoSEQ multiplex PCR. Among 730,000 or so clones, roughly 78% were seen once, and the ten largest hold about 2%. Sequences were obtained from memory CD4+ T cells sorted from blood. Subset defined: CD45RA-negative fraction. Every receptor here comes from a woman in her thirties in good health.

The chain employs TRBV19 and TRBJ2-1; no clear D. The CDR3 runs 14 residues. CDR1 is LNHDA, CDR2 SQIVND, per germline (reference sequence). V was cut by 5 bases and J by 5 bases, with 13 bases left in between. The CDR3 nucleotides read TGTGCCAGTAGTCTCCTTCTGGGTCACAATGAGCAGTTCTTC. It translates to CASSLLLGHNEQFF.

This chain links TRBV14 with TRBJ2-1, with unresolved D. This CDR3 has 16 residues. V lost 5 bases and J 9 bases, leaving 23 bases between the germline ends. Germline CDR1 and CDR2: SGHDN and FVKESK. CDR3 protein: CASSGRSGAAHGEQFF. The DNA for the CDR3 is TGTGCCAGCAGCGGAAGATCAGGTGCGGCCCACGGTGAGCAGTTCTTC.

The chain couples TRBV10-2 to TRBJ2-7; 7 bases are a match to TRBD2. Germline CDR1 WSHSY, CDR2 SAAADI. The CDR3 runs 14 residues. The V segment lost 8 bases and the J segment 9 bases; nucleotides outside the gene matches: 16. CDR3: CASGASSGSLGQYF. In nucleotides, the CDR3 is TGCGCCAGCGGGGCATCTAGCGGATCACTCGGGCAGTACTTC.

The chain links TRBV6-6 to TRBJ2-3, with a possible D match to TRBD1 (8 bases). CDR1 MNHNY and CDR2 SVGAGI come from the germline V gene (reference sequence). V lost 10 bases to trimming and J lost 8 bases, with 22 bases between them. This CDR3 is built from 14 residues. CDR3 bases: TGTGCCATACAGGGGGGGGGAGTCAGTGGTACGCAGTATTTT. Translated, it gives CAIQGGGVSGTQYF.

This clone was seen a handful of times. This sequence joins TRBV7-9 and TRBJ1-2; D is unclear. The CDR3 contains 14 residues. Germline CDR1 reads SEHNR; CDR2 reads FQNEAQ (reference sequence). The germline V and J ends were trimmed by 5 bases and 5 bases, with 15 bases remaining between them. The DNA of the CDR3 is TGTGCCAGCAGCCCCCCTCGAGAGACGTATGGCTACACCTTC. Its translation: CASSPPRETYGYTF.

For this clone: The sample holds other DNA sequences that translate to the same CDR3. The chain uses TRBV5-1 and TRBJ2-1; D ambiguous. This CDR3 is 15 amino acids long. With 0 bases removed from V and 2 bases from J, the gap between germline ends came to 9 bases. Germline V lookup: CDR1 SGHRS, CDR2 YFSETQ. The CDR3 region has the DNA TGCGCCAGCAGCTTGGCGAGTGGAACCTACAATGAGCAGTTCTTC. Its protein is CASSLASGTYNEQFF.

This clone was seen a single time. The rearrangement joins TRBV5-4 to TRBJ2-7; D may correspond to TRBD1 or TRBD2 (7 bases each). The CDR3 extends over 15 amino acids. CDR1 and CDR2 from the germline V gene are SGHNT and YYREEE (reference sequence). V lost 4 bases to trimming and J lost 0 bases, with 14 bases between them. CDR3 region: CASSGGGQSSYEQYF. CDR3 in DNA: TGTGCCAGCAGCGGGGGGGGACAGAGCTCCTACGAGCAGTACTTC.

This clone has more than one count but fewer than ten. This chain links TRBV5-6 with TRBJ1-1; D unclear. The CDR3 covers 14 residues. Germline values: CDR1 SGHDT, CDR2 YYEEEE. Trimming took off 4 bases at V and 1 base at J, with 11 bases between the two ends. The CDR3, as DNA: TGTGCCAGCAGCCGCATAATTTCGAACACTGAAGCTTTCTTT. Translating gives CASSRIISNTEAFF.

This chain's CDR3 is CASSPYRGLQETQYF. CDR3 in DNA: TGTGCCAGCAGCCCATACAGGGGGCTACAGGAGACCCAGTACTTC. The rearrangement joins TRBV5-5 to TRBJ2-5; TRBD1 matches at 9 bases. Unmatched junction bases numbered 9, after V lost 4 bases and J lost 5 bases. Germline V gives CDR1 SGHKS, CDR2 YYEKEE (reference sequence). This CDR3 contains 15 residues.

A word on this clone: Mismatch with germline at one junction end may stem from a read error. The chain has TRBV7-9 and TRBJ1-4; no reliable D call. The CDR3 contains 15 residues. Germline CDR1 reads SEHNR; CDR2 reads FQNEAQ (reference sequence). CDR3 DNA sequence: TGTGCCAGCAGCTTAGGTCCGTCGGCGGCGGAAAGACTGTTTTTT. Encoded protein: CASSLGPSAAERLFF.

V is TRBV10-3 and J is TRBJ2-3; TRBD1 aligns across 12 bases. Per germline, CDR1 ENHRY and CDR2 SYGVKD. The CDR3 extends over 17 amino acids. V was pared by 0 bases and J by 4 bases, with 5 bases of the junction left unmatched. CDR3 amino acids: CAISESGQGAVADTQYF. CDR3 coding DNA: TGTGCCATCAGTGAGTCGGGACAGGGGGCCGTCGCAGATACGCAGTATTTT.

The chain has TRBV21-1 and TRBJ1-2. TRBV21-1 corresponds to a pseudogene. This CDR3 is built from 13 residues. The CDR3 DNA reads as TGTGCCAGCCGCCTGGGGGATAACTATGGCTACACCTTC. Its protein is CASRLGDNYGYTF.

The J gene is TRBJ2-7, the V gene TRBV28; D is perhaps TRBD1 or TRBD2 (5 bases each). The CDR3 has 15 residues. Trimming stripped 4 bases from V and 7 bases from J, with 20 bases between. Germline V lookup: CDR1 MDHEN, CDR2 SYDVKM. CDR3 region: CASSSPGRRWGEQYF. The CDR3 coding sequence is TGTGCCAGCAGTTCACCGGGACGGAGGTGGGGAGAGCAGTACTTC.

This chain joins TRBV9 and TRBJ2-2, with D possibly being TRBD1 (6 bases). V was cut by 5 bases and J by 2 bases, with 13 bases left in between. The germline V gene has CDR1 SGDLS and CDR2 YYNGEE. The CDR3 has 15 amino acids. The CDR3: CASRVGAGNTGELFF. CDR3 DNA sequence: TGTGCCAGCAGAGTGGGGGCAGGCAACACCGGGGAGCTGTTTTTT.

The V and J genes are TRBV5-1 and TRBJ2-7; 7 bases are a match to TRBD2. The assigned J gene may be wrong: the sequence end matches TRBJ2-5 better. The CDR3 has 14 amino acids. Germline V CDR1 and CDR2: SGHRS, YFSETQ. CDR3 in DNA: TGCGCCAGCAGAAGGGAGGGGTCGGTAGAGACCCAGTACTTC. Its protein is CASRREGSVETQYF.

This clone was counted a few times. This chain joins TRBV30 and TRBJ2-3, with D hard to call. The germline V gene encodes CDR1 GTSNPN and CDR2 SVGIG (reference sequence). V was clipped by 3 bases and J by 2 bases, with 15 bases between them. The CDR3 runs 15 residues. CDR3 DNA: TGTGCCTGGAGCGCATGGGCGCCGTTCACAGATACGCAGTATTTT. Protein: CAWSAWAPFTDTQYF.

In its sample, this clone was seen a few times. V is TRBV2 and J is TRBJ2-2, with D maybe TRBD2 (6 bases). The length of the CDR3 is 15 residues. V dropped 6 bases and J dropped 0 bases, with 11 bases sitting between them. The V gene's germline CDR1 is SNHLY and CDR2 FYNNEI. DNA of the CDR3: TGTGCCAGCAGAGCGTCGGGGGCGAACACCGGGGAGCTGTTTTTT. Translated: CASRASGANTGELFF.

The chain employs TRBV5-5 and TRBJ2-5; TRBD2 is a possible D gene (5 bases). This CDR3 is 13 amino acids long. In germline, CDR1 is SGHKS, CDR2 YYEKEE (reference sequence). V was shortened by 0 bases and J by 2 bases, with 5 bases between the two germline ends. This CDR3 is CASSLGTQETQYF. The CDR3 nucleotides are TGTGCCAGCAGCTTGGGGACTCAAGAGACCCAGTACTTC.

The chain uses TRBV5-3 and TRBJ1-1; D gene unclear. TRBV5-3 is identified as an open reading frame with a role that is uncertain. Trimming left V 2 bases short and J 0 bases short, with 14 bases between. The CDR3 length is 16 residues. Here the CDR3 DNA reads TGTGCCAGAAGCTTTGGAGGCGTAATAATGAACACTGAAGCTTTCTTT. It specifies CARSFGGVIMNTEAFF.

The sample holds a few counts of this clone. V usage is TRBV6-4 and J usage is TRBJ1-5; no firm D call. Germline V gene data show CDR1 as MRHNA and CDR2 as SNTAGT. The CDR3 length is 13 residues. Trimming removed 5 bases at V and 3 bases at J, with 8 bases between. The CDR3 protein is CASSLSDNQPQHF. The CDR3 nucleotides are TGTGCCAGCAGTCTAAGCGACAATCAGCCCCAGCATTTT.

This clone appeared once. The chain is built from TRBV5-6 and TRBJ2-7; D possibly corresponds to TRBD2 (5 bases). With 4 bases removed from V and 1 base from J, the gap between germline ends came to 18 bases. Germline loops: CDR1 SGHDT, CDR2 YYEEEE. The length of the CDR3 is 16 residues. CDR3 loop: CASSRLTGSRSYEQYF. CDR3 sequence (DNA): TGTGCCAGCAGCCGACTGACGGGATCCCGTTCCTACGAGCAGTACTTC.